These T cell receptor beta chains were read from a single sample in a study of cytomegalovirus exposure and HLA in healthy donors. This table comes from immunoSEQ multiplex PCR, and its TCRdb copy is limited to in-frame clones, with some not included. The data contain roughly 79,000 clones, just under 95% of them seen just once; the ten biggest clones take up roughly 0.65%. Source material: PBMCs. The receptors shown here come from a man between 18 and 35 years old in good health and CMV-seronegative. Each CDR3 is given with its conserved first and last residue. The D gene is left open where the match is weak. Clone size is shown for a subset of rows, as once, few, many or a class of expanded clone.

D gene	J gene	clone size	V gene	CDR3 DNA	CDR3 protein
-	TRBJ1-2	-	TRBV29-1	TGCAGCGTTGAAGAGCGTTACGGCTACACCTTC	CSVEERYGYTF
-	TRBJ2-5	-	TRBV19	TGTGCCAGTAGTAAGCCTTACCAAGAGACCCAGTACTTC	CASSKPYQETQYF
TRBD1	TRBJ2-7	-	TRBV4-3	TGCGCCAGCAGCCTTGGGACAGCGTACGAGCAGTACTTC	CASSLGTAYEQYF
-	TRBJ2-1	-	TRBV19	TGTGCCAGTAGGTATAGCGGAGGCCAGTACAATGAGCAGTTCTTC	CASRYSGGQYNEQFF
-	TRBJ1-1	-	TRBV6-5	TGTGCCAGCAGTCAAGGGAGCACCAGACGCACTGAAGCTTTCTTT	CASSQGSTRRTEAFF
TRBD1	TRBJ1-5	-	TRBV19	TGTGCCAGTAGTAGGCCCCGGGACAGGGGGGGATTGAACAATCAGCCCCAGCATTTT	CASSRPRDRGGLNNQPQHF
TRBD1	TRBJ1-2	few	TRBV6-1	TGTGCCAGCAGTGGCCTACAGGGGATGGATGGCTACACCTTC	CASSGLQGMDGYTF
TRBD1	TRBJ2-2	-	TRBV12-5	TGTGCTAGTGGCCCCAGGGACAGGGCCCTAGGGGAGCTGTTTTTT	CASGPRDRALGELFF
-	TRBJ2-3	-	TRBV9	TGTGCCAGCAGCGTAGGGACTTCTAGCACAGATACGCAGTATTTT	CASSVGTSSTDTQYF
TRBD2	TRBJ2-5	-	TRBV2	TGTGCCAGCAATGAAATCCTAGCGGGGGGGCCGAGGCAAGAGACCCAGTACTTC	CASNEILAGGPRQETQYF
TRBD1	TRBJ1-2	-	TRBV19	TGTGCCAGTAATCGAGCGGCCAGGACAGGGGTAATTCGCTACACCTTC	CASNRAARTGVIRYTF